Listed below are T cell receptor beta chains from one sample, sequenced in a study of T cell clones after liver transplantation. The data were produced by immunoSEQ multiplex PCR, yet TCRdb's version contains in-frame clones alone and is incomplete. The sample contains 40,000 to 55,000 clones, approximately 71% of which appear only once. Source: CD4+ T cells from blood, taken roughly 56 months after liver transplant. The receptors shown here come from a human patient who received a liver transplant. Some T cells may be the graft donor's. The CDR3 runs from the conserved cysteine through the conserved F or W. The D gene is left open where the match is weak. Clone size is stated in some rows and not others, as once, few, many or a class when expanded.

J,size,V,D,DNA,CDR3
TRBJ1-2,.,TRBV25-1,.,TGTGCCAGCAGTGCGAGAGGGCCGGCTTATGGCTACACCTTC,CASSARGPAYGYTF
TRBJ2-7,.,TRBV28,.,TGTGCCAGCAGATTTTCGGGCAGGGTGGGCGAGCAGTACTTC,CASRFSGRVGEQYF
TRBJ1-6,few,TRBV14,.,TGTGCCAGCAGCCAAGGGGATGGACGGGTTTCACCCCTCCACTTT,CASSQGDGRVSPLHF
TRBJ1-6,.,TRBV18,.,TGTGCCAGCTCACCACCGTACAGTGTAGGTTCACCCCTCCACTTT,CASSPPYSVGSPLHF
TRBJ2-3,.,TRBV30,TRBD2,TGTGCCTGGAGTAAGGGGACTGGGACTAGCGTAGGCACAGATACGCAGTATTTT,CAWSKGTGTSVGTDTQYF
TRBJ2-3,.,TRBV6-1,.,TGTGCCAGCAGTGTGGGACGAAATACGCAGTATTTT,CASSVGRNTQYF
TRBJ1-6,few,TRBV19,.,TGTGCCAGTAGTATGGCCAGGTTGGACACCCATAATTCACCCCTCCACTTT,CASSMARLDTHNSPLHF
TRBJ2-1,.,TRBV11-3,TRBD2,TGTGCCAGCAGCCCGGGACTAGCGGAGGGAAAGCAGTTCTTC,CASSPGLAEGKQFF
TRBJ2-3,.,TRBV6-5,TRBD1,TGTGCCAGCACAAGGACAGGGAAAGGGGATACGCAGTATTTT,CASTRTGKGDTQYF
TRBJ2-1,.,TRBV18,TRBD1,TGTGCCAGCTCGCCCCCCGGGACAGGAGGCAATGAGCAGTTCTTC,CASSPPGTGGNEQFF
TRBJ2-3,.,TRBV9,TRBD2,TGTGCCAGCAGCTTCAGCGGGGCTAGCACAGATACGCAGTATTTT,CASSFSGASTDTQYF
TRBJ2-7,.,TRBV7-2,.,TGTGCCAGCAGCCTACGGACAGACTCCTACGAGCAGTACTTC,CASSLRTDSYEQYF
TRBJ2-7,.,TRBV2,.,TGTGCCAGCAGCGTAGGGAATTCCTACGAGCAGTACTTC,CASSVGNSYEQYF
TRBJ1-1,.,TRBV7-9,TRBD1,TGTGCCAGCAGCTCCGGGACAGGGAGGGGGAACACTGAAGCTTTCTTT,CASSSGTGRGNTEAFF
TRBJ1-6,few,TRBV5-1,.,TGCGCCAGCAGCTTGGGAGTATATAATTCACCCCTCCACTTT,CASSLGVYNSPLHF
TRBJ1-5,.,TRBV7-2,.,TGTGCCAGCAGCTTAGTGTGGGGTGGGAATCAGCCCCAGCATTTT,CASSLVWGGNQPQHF
TRBJ2-1,.,TRBV11-3,.,TGTGCCAGCAGCCCAGGGAAGAGGGGGGATGAGCAGTTCTTC,CASSPGKRGDEQFF
TRBJ2-1,.,TRBV4-2,.,TGTGCCAGCAGCCAAGAGGCGGGCAGGGGGGCCGATGAGCAGTTCTTC,CASSQEAGRGADEQFF
TRBJ1-4,once,TRBV30,TRBD1,TGTGCCTGGAGGCCAGGGGGCGTCTATGAAAAACTGTTTTTT,CAWRPGGVYEKLFF
TRBJ1-1,.,TRBV5-4,.,TGTGCCAGCAGGTTCGGCGGGAACACTGAAGCTTTCTTT,CASRFGGNTEAFF
TRBJ1-6,few,TRBV28,.,TGTGCCAGCAGCACCAACAGGTATAATTCACCCCTCCACTTT,CASSTNRYNSPLHF
TRBJ1-1,.,TRBV6-6,.,TGTGCCAGCAGTTACGGCCGGGAATCCACTGAAGCTTTCTTT,CASSYGRESTEAFF
TRBJ1-3,.,TRBV6-1,.,TGTGCCAGCAGTGAAAGTGACAGAAACACCATATATTTT,CASSESDRNTIYF
TRBJ2-7,once,TRBV28,.,TGTGCCAGCAGTTTATGGAATGGTGACACTGACTTC,CASSLWNGDTDF
TRBJ1-5,.,TRBV19,.,TGTGCCAGTAGTAAAGGGACAACCTCTTTTAGCAATCAGCCCCAGCATTTT,CASSKGTTSFSNQPQHF
TRBJ1-1,.,TRBV27,TRBD1,TGTGCCAGCAGTTTATGGGGACAGATGAACACTGAAGCTTTCTTT,CASSLWGQMNTEAFF
TRBJ1-1,.,TRBV18,.,TGTGCCAGCTCACCCCCCATCGGGGGAACTGAAGCTTTCTTT,CASSPPIGGTEAFF
TRBJ2-3,.,TRBV13,.,TGTGCCAGCAGCTTAAAACGGGATACGCAGTATTTT,CASSLKRDTQYF
TRBJ1-5,.,TRBV4-2,.,TGTGCCAGCAGTCCCAGGGAGGGGGACAATCAGCCCCAGCATTTT,CASSPREGDNQPQHF
TRBJ2-3,.,TRBV11-2,.,TGTGCCAGCAGCAAATTCGGGGGGCCGAGCACAGATACGCAGTATTTT,CASSKFGGPSTDTQYF
TRBJ2-3,.,TRBV7-9,.,TGTGCCAGCAGCAGATCTGGCGGGAACAAATGGGATACGCAGTATTTT,CASSRSGGNKWDTQYF
TRBJ2-7,.,TRBV11-2,TRBD2,TGTGCCAGCAGCTTAGTCCTAGCGGGGGCCGAGCAGTACTTC,CASSLVLAGAEQYF
TRBJ1-3,.,TRBV28,.,TGTGCCAGCAGTTTTCGGGGGGCGCGCGGAAACACCATATATTTT,CASSFRGARGNTIYF